This paragraph reports one TCR beta chain. This specimen belongs to a study of T cells after yellow fever vaccination. TCRdb re-called the 5' RACE reads through MiXCR, storing one row per CDR3 protein. The table includes 300,000 to 350,000 distinct CDR3 sequences, 8.1% detected once. Trimming at V came to 7 bases and at J to 0 bases, leaving 7 bases not matched to a gene. This CDR3 is 18 amino acids long. Germline CDR1 reads MNHNS; CDR2 reads SASEGT. The material sequenced was PBMCs, taken roughly 47 days after the first yellow fever vaccination. The genes are TRBV6-1 and TRBJ2-2, with 14 bases aligning to TRBD2. The TCR originated in a man aged 18 to 30 who received the YFV17D yellow fever vaccine. CDR3: CASTMTSGGDANTGELFF. The DNA of the CDR3 is TGTGCCAGCACTATGACTAGCGGGGGGGACGCGAACACCGGGGAGCTGTTTTTT.